Below, one T cell receptor (beta chain) is given with its context. The antigen it binds to is not known. Nothing much larger sits one base from this clone, and base qualities are not available. This record comes from a study of T cell responses to AZD1222 COVID-19 vaccine (dated by TCRdb to the early 2020s). Turning to the overall study: AZD1222 recipients whose second dose came at about 4 weeks and those whose second dose came at about 12 weeks were combined into one group, since spike-specific TCR depth and breadth did not differ between the two schedules. A total of just over 230 trial participants underwent TCR sequencing, of whom 207 had received two doses of AZD1222 and about 25 had received two doses of the MenACWY control vaccine. Trial participants were enrolled into age subgroups of 18-55, 56-69 and 70-plus years, which contained 148, 28 and 57 TCR-sequenced participants, respectively.

The paper as a whole reports these results and caveats: Reportedly, almost half of the unique spike-specific TCRs recognized epitopes lying outside the regions that are mutated in the B.1.351 and B.1.1.7 variants. Spike-specific TCR breadth and depth rose significantly after two AZD1222 doses compared with day 0 and with MenACWY recipients. In the small 56-69-year group, the increase in depth fell short of significance, most likely because of low power. Vaccine-associated CD4 TCRs spanned the whole spike protein, with dominant responses in regions 160-218 and 743-854. Participants were mostly white British, with more females than males. The authors suggested clonal diversity may have been underestimated. Only six AZD1222 recipients were SARS-CoV-2 seropositive at baseline, limiting conclusions about previously exposed vaccinees. No day 14 peak-response samples were available, so repertoires were characterized only after the peak T cell response.

The CDR3 regions of human TCRbeta chains were analyzed by immunosequencing. The published analysis was carried out like this. TCRs in the repertoires were compared against a reference library of SARS-CoV-2-specific TCRs that had been generated with the MIRA antigen-specificity platform. Breadth meant the fraction of unique TCRs that were SARS-CoV-2-associated, whereas depth meant the fraction of total T cells that were SARS-CoV-2-associated. Each spike-specific TCR was assigned to its reactive spike region and to a CD4 or CD8 class using the MIRA data. Log10-transformed breadth and depth values were compared by one-way ANOVA with Sidak's multiple comparisons tests. As stored in TCRdb, this immuneACCESS dataset retains in-frame rearrangements with V and J assigned. A fraction of the clones does not appear; measured against another copy, unresolved V genes explain less than half of the discrepancy, and the remainder lacks a known reason. Clone size and the V and J calls come from that table; the DNA yielded D and trimming. The table for this sample lists fewer than 300,000 clones; approximately 93% of them were counted only once. Of the sample, 0.5% to 0.7% is held by the ten largest clones.

The germline V gene (reference sequence) supplies CDR1 GTSNPN and CDR2 SVGIG. Including cysteine and phenylalanine, the CDR3 has 13 amino acids. CDR3 DNA only is kept here, 39 bases in frame from base 1. V is pared back by 2 bases and J by 0 bases, with 7 bases lying between the germline termini. Read against the paper, the sample's time point label means: baseline before first vaccination. Samples from vaccinated people were obtained from the UK trials COV001 and COV002, which included a single-blind randomized controlled phase 2/3 trial of AZD1222 (ChAdOx1 nCoV-19) in healthy adults. Trial participant PBMC samples were collected at day 0 and day 28 after the second dose for TCRbeta chain sequencing.

Sequenced material: peripheral blood, taken on day 0 of AZD1222 vaccination. The chain is encoded by TRBV30 joined to TRBJ1-1; the D gene cannot be resolved reliably. This receptor was obtained from an adult in good health. The DNA sequence is given as TGTGCCTGGAGTACTGGGATGAACACTGAAGCTTTCTTT. Protein translation: CAWSTGMNTEAFF.